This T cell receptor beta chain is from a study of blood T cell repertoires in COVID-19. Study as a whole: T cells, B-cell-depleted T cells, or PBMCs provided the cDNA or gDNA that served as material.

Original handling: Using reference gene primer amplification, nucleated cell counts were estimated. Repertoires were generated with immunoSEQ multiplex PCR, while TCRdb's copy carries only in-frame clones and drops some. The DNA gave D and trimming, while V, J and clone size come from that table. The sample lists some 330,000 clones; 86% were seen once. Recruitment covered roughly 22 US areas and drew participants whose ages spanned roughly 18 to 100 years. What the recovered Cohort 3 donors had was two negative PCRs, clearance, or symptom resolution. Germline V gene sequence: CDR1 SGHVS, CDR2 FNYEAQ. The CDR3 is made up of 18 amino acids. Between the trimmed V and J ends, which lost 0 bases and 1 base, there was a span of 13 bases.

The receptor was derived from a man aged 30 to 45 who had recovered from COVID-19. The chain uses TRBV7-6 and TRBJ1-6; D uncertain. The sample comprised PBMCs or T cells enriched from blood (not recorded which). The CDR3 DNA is TGTGCCAGCAGCTTAGCGCAGGTGGGGAGGTCCTATAATTCACCCCTCCACTTT. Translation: CASSLAQVGRSYNSPLHF.